This TCR beta chain was observed in a study of cytomegalovirus exposure and HLA in healthy donors. General study findings and limits: The productive fraction for most TCR beta V segments was about 90% or about 30% in an earlier analysis. The study carried out a later analysis of TCR beta sequences. It associated 16,951 of them with specific HLA alleles at a false discovery rate of 0.05. Rare TCR sequences predominated, though certain public TCRs were found in many donors.

With respect to this clone: What it recognizes is unknown. Other DNA sequences from this sample encode an identical CDR3 as well.

It was with 60 Vbeta and 13 Jbeta primers that the PCR ran. TCRdb's copy holds only in-frame clones and misses some; the assay was immunoSEQ multiplex PCR. The data hold more than 140,000 clones, with roughly four fifths observed a single time. The CDR3 has 14 residues. The germline CDR1 and CDR2 sequences are SGHVS and FNYEAQ. V was cut by 2 bases and J by 3 bases, with 10 bases left in between. The origin of this receptor is a woman between 35 and 50 years old in good health and CMV-seronegative. This rearrangement joins TRBV7-6 to TRBJ1-2; no clear D gene. Sequencing input: PBMCs. The CDR3 bases are TGTGCCAGCAGCTTAAACGGCGGAGACTATGGCTACACCTTC. It specifies CASSLNGGDYGYTF.